The TCR beta chain under discussion was sequenced for a study of control samples from healthy donors and cancer patients. Clones were sequenced by immunoSEQ multiplex PCR, and TCRdb holds only the in-frame ones, with some missing. The profile shows some 120,000 clones, roughly 84% of them singletons. This CDR3 is built from 14 residues. Germline values: CDR1 SGHTA, CDR2 FQGNSA. V was pared by 2 bases and J by 3 bases, with 10 bases between. The clonotype comes from a man aged 40-49 years in good health. This chain joins TRBV7-2 and TRBJ1-1; D not certain. Sequenced input: blood. The CDR3 DNA sequence: TGTGCCAGCAGCTTATACAGTTTGCACACTGAAGCTTTCTTT. Its translation: CASSLYSLHTEAFF.